The clone carrying this T cell receptor (beta chain) was seen a handful of times. This sample stems from a study of blood T cell repertoires in COVID-19. Turning to the study itself: The study drew acute and convalescent COVID-19 samples from the United States, Italy and Spain. T cells, B-cell-depleted T cells, or PBMCs provided the cDNA or gDNA that served as material.

Under the authors' procedure: From reference gene primer amplification, estimates of nucleated cell counts were derived. The table came from immunoSEQ multiplex PCR; TCRdb's copy has only in-frame clones and leaves some out. That table gives V, J and clone size, and the DNA gave D and trimming. The sample carries roughly 200,000 clones, roughly 81% recorded once. Seattle patients were enrolled while actively infected and followed longitudinally. The germline V gene has CDR1 SGHRS and CDR2 YFSETQ. CDR3 length: 15 amino acids. J lost 7 bases, V lost 0 bases, and 7 bases had no gene match. The clonotype comes from a woman of 80 years or more with COVID-19, enrolled during active disease. The material sequenced was peripheral blood. The V gene is TRBV5-1, the J gene TRBJ2-7, with TRBD2 matching 10 bases. CDR3 sequence: CASSLAGLASGEQYF. The DNA for the CDR3 is TGCGCCAGCAGCTTGGCGGGACTAGCGTCTGGAGAGCAGTACTTC.